This entry concerns a single T cell receptor beta chain. The antigen is not known. The sort gate was single viable CD3+CD4+CD8-CD45RO+ cells for memory CD4+ T cells. Serostatus was set by detecting CMV pp150, pp28, p38, p52 IgG. Libraries were prepared by immunoSEQ multiplex PCR; TCRdb keeps only in-frame clonotypes and omits some of them. The sample shows 50,000 to 70,000 clones, roughly 80% of them seen only once. This CDR3 is 13 amino acids long. Germline-derived CDR1 and CDR2 are ENHRY and SYGVKD. The V and J ends lost 7 bases and 4 bases respectively, with 11 bases between them. The sample belongs to a study of memory CD4+ T cells and cytomegalovirus serostatus. Study details: Healthy Belgian adult donors included nine or ten CMV-positive and some 24 CMV-negative people. The study, taken as a whole, reports: Suggested: most of the CMV-linked TCR signature lies in CD4+ memory cells.

Sequencing was done on a sample of memory CD4+ T cells from blood. The TCR was taken from an adult in good health and CMV-seronegative. The chain uses TRBV10-3 and TRBJ2-1; possibly TRBD1 or TRBD2 for D (6 bases each). Here the CDR3 DNA reads TGTGCCATCACGGGGGACACATACAATGAGCAGTTCTTC. This sequence encodes CAITGDTYNEQFF.